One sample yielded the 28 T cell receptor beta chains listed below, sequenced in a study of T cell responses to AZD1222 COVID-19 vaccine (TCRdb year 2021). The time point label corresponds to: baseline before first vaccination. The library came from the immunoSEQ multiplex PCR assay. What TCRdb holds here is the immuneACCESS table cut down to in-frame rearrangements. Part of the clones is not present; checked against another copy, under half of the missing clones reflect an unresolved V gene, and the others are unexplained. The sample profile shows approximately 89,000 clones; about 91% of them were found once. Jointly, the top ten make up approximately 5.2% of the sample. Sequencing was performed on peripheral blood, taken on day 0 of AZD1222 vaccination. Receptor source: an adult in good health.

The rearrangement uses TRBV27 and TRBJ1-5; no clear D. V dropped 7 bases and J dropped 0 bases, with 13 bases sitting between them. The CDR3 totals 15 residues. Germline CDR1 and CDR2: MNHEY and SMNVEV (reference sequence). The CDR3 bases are TGTGCCAGCAAAGATTTCGGATTTAGCAATCAGCCCCAGCATTTT. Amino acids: CASKDFGFSNQPQHF.

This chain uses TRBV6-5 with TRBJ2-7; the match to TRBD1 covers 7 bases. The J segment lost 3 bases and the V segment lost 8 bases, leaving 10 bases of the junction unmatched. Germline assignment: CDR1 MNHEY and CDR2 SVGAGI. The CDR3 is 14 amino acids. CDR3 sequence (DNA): TGTGCCAGCGTCCTAGGGGACAGCATCTACGAGCAGTACTTC. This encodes CASVLGDSIYEQYF.

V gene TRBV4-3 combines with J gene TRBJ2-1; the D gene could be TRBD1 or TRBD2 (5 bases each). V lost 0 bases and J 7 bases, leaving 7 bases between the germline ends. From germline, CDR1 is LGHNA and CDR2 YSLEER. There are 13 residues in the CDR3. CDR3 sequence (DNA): TGCGCCAGCAGCCAAGAAGAGGGGAATGAGCAGTTCTTC. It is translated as CASSQEEGNEQFF.

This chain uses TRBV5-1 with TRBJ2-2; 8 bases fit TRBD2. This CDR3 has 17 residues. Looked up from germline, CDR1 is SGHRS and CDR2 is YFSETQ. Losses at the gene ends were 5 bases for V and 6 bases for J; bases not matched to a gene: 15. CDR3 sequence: CASSPLAALGGAGELFF. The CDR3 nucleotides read TGCGCCAGCAGTCCACTAGCGGCCCTAGGGGGGGCCGGGGAGCTGTTTTTT.

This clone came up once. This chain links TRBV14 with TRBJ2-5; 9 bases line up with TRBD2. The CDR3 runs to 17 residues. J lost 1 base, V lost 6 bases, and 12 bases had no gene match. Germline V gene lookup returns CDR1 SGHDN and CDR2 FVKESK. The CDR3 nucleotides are TGTGCCAGCAGTCCAAGACGACTAGCGGAACTCCAAGAGACCCAGTACTTC. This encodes CASSPRRLAELQETQYF.

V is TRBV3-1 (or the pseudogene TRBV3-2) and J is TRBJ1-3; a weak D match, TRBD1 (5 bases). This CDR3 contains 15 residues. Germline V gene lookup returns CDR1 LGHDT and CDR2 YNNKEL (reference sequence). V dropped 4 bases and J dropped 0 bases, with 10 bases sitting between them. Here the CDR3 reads CASSPDSYSGNTIYF. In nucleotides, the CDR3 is TGTGCCAGCAGCCCCGACAGTTACTCTGGAAACACCATATATTTT.

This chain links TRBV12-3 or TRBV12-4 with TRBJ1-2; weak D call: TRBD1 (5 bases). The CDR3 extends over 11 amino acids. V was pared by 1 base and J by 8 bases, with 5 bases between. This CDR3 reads CASSLDRGYTF. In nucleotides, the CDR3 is TGTGCCAGCAGTTTAGACAGGGGCTACACCTTC.

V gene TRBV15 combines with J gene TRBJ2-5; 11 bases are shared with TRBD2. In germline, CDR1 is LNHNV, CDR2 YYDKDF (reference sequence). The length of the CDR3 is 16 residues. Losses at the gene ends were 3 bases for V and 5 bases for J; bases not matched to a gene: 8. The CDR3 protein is CATSRRLAGPGETQYF. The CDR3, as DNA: TGTGCCACCAGCAGGCGACTAGCGGGGCCCGGCGAGACCCAGTACTTC. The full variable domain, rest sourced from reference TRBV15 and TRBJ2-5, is DAMVIQNPRYQVTQFGKPVTLSCSQTLNHNVMYWYQQKSSQAPKLLFHYYDKDFNNEADTPDNFQSRRPNTSFCFLDIRSPGLGDTAMYLCATSRRLAGPGETQYFGPGTRLLVL.

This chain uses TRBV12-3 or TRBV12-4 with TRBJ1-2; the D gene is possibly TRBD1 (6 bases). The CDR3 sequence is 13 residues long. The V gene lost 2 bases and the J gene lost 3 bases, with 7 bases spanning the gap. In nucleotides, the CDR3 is TGTGCCAGCAGTTTAAACAGGGACTATGGCTACACCTTC. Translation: CASSLNRDYGYTF.

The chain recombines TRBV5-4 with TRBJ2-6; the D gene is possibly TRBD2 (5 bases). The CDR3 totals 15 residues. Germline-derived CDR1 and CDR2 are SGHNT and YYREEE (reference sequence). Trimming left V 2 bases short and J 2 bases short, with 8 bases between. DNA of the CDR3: TGTGCCAGCAGCTTCCGGGGAGCTGGGGCCAACGTCCTGACTTTC. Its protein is CASSFRGAGANVLTF.

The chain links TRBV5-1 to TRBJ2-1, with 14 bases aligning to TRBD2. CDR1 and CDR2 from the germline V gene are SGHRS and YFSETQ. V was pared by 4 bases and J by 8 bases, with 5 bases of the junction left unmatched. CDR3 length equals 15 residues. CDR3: CASSDGTSGRYEQFF. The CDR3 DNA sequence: TGCGCCAGCAGCGACGGGACTAGCGGGAGATATGAGCAGTTCTTC.

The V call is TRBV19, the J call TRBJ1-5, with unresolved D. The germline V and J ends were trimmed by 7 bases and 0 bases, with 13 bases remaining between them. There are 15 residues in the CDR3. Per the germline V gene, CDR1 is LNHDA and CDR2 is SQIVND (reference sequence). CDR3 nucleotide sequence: TGTGCCAGTACTCTTAAACAGTATAGCAATCAGCCCCAGCATTTT. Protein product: CASTLKQYSNQPQHF.

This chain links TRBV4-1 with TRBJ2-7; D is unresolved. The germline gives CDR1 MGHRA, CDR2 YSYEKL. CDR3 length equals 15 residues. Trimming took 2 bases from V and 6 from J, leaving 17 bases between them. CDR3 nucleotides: TGCGCCAGCAGCCAACAAAGCTCCCAAGTGGGCGAGCAGTACTTC. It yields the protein CASSQQSSQVGEQYF.

CDR3 protein: CASSAGLAGARETQYF. CDR3 in DNA: TGCGCCAGCAGCGCTGGACTAGCGGGAGCCCGGGAGACCCAGTACTTC. This chain joins TRBV5-1 and TRBJ2-5; 13 nucleotides line up with TRBD2. CDR1 is SGHRS and CDR2 is YFSETQ in the germline V gene. This CDR3 has 16 amino acids. V shed 4 bases, J shed 5 bases, and the junction held 8 bases outside the gene matches.

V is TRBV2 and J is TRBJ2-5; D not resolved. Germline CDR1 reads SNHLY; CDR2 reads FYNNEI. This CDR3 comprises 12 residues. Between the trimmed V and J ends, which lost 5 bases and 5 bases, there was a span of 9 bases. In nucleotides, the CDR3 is TGTGCCAGCAGTTCACTTTTTGAGACCCAGTACTTC. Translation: CASSSLFETQYF.

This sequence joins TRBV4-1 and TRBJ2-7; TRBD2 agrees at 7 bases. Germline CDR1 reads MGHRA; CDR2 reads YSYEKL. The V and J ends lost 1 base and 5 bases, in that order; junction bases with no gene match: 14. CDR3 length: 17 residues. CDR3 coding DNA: TGCGCCAGCAGCCAAGTCTTTCCAATAAGCGGGAACGACGAGCAGTACTTC. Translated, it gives CASSQVFPISGNDEQYF.

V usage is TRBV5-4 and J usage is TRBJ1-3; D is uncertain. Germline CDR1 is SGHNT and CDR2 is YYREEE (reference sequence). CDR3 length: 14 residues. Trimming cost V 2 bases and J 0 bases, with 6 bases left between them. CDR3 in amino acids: CASSFGSSGNTIYF. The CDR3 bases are TGTGCCAGCAGCTTCGGGAGCTCTGGAAACACCATATATTTT.

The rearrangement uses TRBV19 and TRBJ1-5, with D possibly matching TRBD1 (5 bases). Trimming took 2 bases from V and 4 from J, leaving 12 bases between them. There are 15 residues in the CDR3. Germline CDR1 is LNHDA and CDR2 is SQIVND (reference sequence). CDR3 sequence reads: CASSISGSHNQPQHF. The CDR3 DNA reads TGTGCCAGTAGTATATCAGGGAGCCATAATCAGCCCCAGCATTTT.

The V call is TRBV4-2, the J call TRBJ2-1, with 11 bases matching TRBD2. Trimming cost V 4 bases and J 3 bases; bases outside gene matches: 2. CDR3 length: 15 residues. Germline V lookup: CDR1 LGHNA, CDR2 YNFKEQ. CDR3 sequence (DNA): TGTGCCAGCAGCCCGCTAGCGGGAGGCTACAATGAGCAGTTCTTC. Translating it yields CASSPLAGGYNEQFF.

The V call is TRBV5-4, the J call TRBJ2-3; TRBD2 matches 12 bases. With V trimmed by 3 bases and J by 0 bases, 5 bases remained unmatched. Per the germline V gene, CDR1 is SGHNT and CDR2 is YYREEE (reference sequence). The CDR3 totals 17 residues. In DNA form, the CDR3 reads TGTGCCAGCAGCTCAGGACTAGCGGGATTCAGCACAGATACGCAGTATTTT. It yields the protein CASSSGLAGFSTDTQYF. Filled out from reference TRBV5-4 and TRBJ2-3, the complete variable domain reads ETGVTQSPTHLIKTRGQQVTLRCSSQSGHNTVSWYQQALGQGPQFIFQYYREEENGRGNFPPRFSGLQFPNYSSELNVNALELDDSALYLCASSSGLAGFSTDTQYFGPGTRLTVL.

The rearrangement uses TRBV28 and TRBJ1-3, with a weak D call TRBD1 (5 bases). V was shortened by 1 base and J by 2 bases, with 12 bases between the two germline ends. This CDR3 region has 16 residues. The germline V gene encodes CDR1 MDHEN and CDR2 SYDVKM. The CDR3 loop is CASSLYMGTTGNTIYF. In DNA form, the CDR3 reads TGTGCCAGCAGTTTATACATGGGGACCACTGGAAACACCATATATTTT.

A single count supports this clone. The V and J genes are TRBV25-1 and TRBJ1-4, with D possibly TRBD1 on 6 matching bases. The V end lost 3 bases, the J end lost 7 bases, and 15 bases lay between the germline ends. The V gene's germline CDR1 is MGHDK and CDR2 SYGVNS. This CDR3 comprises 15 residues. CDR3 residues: CASSDAGDGSEKLFF. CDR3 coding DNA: TGTGCCAGCAGTGACGCAGGGGACGGTAGTGAAAAACTGTTTTTT.

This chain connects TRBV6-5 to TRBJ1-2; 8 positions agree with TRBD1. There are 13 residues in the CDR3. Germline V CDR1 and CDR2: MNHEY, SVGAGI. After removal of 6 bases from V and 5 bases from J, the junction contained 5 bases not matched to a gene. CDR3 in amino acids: CASSWTGSYGYTF. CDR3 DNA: TGTGCCAGCAGCTGGACAGGGTCTTATGGCTACACCTTC.

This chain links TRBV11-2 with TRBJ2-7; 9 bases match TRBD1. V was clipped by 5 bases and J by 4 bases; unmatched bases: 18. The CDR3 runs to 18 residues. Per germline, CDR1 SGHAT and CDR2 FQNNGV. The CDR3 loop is CASSQLGTGYIVGYEQYF. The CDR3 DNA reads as TGTGCCAGCAGCCAGCTCGGGACAGGGTATATTGTTGGGTACGAGCAGTACTTC.

The CDR3 loop reads CASSQDRLRNTEAFF. For the CDR3, the DNA is TGCGCCAGCAGCCAAGATCGACTTAGGAACACTGAAGCTTTCTTT. The chain carries TRBV4-1 and TRBJ1-1; no clear D gene. This CDR3 contains 15 residues. With 0 bases removed from V and 1 base from J, the gap between germline ends came to 9 bases. The germline CDR1 and CDR2 sequences are MGHRA and YSYEKL.

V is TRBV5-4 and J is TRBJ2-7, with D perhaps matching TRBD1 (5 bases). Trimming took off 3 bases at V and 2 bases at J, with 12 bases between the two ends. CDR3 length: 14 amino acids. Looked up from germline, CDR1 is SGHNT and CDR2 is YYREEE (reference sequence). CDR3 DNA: TGTGCCAGCAGCTCCCCCGACAGAACCTACGAGCAGTACTTC. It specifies CASSSPDRTYEQYF. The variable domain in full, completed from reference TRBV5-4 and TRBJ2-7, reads ETGVTQSPTHLIKTRGQQVTLRCSSQSGHNTVSWYQQALGQGPQFIFQYYREEENGRGNFPPRFSGLQFPNYSSELNVNALELDDSALYLCASSSPDRTYEQYFGPGTRLTVT.

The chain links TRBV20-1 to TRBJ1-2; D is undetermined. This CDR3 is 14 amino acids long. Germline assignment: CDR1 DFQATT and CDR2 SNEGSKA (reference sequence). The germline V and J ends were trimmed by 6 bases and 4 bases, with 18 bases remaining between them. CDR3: CSASNKDHLYGYTF. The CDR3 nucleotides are TGCAGTGCCAGTAACAAGGATCACCTCTATGGCTACACCTTC.

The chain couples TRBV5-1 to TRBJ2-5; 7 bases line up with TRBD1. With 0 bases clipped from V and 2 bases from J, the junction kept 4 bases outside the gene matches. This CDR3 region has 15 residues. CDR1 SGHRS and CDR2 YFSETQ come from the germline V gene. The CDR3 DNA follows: TGCGCCAGCAGCTTGGCCGGGACAGTTCAAGAGACCCAGTACTTC. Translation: CASSLAGTVQETQYF.